The rows below give T cell receptor beta chains drawn from one sample of a study of shared clonotypes between healthy human individuals. Using immunoSEQ multiplex PCR, the repertoire was profiled, and TCRdb retains in-frame clones only, with some absent. The data contain approximately 2,300,000 clones, 80% to 95% of them singletons. Source material: naive CD4+ T cells from PBMCs. The receptors here all came from a man between 18 and 29 years old in good health. Some clones in this sample may be carry-over from other donors' samples. CDR3s include the opening cysteine and the closing phenylalanine or tryptophan. A row's size may be missing; if present it is once, few, many or a size class.

clone size,V gene,J gene,CDR3 protein
-,TRBV28,TRBJ2-5,CASRDAGPPQETQYF
-,TRBV5-1,TRBJ1-1,CASSLVSGFVNTEAFF
-,TRBV6-6,TRBJ2-7,CASAPETGAHEQYF
-,TRBV9,TRBJ1-1,CASSPDGDSYNTEAFF
-,TRBV4-2,TRBJ2-1,CASSQERGLAGTQFF
-,TRBV20-1,TRBJ2-2,CSARASGELFF
-,TRBV9,TRBJ1-2,CASSTGDRELNYGYTF
-,TRBV4-3,TRBJ2-7,CASSWDRLYEQYF
-,TRBV15,TRBJ2-2,CATSRGEGRVGSGELFF
-,TRBV28,TRBJ1-4,CASSMDEGMKNSLFF
-,TRBV30,TRBJ2-7,CAWSPRLAGGSYEQYF
-,TRBV2,TRBJ1-5,CASRRETRTGRTPQHF
once,TRBV4-2,TRBJ1-3,CASSQDVGVSGNTIYF
-,TRBV29-1,TRBJ2-2,CSVVHSKNTGELFF
-,TRBV6-1,TRBJ1-1,CASSEMNRGSEAFF
-,TRBV5-1,TRBJ2-1,CASSYSSGRDNEQFF
-,TRBV21-1,TRBJ1-1,CASSRILGHDLNTEAFF
-,TRBV6-5,TRBJ2-1,CASSYVQGSVDEQFF
-,TRBV7-2,TRBJ1-3,CASSLDSQGNTIYF
-,TRBV11-3,TRBJ2-1,CASSPIALGEQFF
-,TRBV28,TRBJ2-6,CASSLYGSSGANVLTF
few,TRBV7-2,TRBJ1-2,CASSLYRVVIDYTF
-,TRBV6-5,TRBJ1-5,CASSYSKAGDGQPQHF
-,TRBV28,TRBJ2-3,CASSQLAGRDPDTQYF
once,TRBV7-2,TRBJ2-7,CASSTDAGPLYEQYF
-,TRBV19,TRBJ2-1,CASSMLSYNEQFF
-,TRBV4-2,TRBJ2-3,CASSQDQGGTRQYF
-,TRBV19,TRBJ2-3,CATRDLSTDTQYF